This TCR beta chain is from a study of blood T cell repertoires in COVID-19. Overall study: PBMCs, B-cell-depleted T cells, or T cells were the source of the cDNA or gDNA that made up the material.

Original analysis: Amplification with reference gene primers provided the estimates of nucleated cell counts. TCRdb's table, derived via immunoSEQ multiplex PCR, lists solely in-frame clones and lacks some. V, J and clone size reflect that table, while D and trimming were determined from the DNA. The sample holds 390,000 or so clones; about 90% are singletons and the top ten take around 6.3%. The V end was cut by 1 base, the J end by 8 bases, with 12 bases between. Germline assignment: CDR1 LNHNV and CDR2 YYDKDF (reference sequence). The CDR3 contains 15 residues. This sequence was found in a man aged 18 to 29 with active or convalescent COVID-19. Sequencing was carried out using peripheral blood. The chain carries TRBV15 and TRBJ1-6; D gene uncertain. CDR3 protein: CATSRVRGFDSPLHF. The CDR3 DNA sequence: TGTGCCACCAGCAGAGTTCGGGGTTTCGATTCACCCCTCCACTTT.